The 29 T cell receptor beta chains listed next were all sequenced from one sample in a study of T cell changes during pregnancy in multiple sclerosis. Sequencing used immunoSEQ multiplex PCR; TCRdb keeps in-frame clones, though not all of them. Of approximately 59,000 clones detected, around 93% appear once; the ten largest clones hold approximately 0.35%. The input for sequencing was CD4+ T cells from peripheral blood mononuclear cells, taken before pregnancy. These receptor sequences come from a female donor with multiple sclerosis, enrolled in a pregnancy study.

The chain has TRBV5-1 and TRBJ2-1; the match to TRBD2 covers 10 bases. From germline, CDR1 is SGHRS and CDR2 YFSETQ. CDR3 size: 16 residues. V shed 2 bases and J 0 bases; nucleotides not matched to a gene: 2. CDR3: CASSLASGSSYNEQFF. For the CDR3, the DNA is TGCGCCAGCAGCTTAGCTAGCGGGAGCTCCTACAATGAGCAGTTCTTC.

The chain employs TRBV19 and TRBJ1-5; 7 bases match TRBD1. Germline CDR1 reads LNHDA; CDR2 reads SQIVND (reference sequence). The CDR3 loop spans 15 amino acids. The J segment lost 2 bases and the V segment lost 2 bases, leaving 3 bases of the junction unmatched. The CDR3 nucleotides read TGTGCCAGTAGTATAAACAGGGGAGGCAATCAGCCCCAGCATTTT. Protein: CASSINRGGNQPQHF. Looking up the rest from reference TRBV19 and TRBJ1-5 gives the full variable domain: DGGITQSPKYLFRKEGQNVTLSCEQNLNHDAMYWYRQDPGQGLRLIYYSQIVNDFQKGDIAEGYSVSREKKESFPLTVTSAQKNPTAFYLCASSINRGGNQPQHFGDGTRLSIL.

CDR3 residues: CASRTGGTGSLTQYF. The CDR3 DNA is TGTGCCAGTAGAACAGGGGGCACAGGGAGTCTTACGCAGTATTTT. The V gene is TRBV19, the J gene TRBJ2-3; 9 bases line up with TRBD1. CDR3 size: 15 residues. With 6 bases clipped from V and 8 bases from J, the junction kept 12 bases outside the gene matches. From germline, CDR1 is LNHDA and CDR2 SQIVND (reference sequence).

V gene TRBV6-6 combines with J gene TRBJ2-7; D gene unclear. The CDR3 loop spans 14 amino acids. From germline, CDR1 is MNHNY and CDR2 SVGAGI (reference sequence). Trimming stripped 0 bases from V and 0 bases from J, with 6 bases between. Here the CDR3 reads CASSYSYTSYEQYF. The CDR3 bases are TGTGCCAGCAGTTACTCGTACACCTCCTACGAGCAGTACTTC.

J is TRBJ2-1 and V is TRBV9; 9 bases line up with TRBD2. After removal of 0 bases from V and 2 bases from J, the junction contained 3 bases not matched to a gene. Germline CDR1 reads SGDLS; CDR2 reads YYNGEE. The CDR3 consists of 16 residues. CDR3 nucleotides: TGTGCCAGCAGCGTAGTACTAGCGGGCACCTACAATGAGCAGTTCTTC. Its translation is CASSVVLAGTYNEQFF.

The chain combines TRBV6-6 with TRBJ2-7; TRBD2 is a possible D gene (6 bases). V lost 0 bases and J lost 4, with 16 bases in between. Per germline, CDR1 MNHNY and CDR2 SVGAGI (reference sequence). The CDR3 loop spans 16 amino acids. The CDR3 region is CASSYSMGYAGYEQYF. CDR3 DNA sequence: TGTGCCAGCAGTTACTCGATGGGTTACGCGGGGTACGAGCAGTACTTC.

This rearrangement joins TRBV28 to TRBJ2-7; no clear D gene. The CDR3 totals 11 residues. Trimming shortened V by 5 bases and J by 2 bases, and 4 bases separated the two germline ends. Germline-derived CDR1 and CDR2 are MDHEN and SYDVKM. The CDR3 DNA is TGTGCCAGCAGTCAGGCCTACGAGCAGTACTTC. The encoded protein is CASSQAYEQYF.

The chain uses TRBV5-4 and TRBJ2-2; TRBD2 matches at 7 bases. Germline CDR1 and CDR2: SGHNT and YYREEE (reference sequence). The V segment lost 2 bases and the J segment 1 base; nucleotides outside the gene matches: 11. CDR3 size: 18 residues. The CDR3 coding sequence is TGTGCCAGCAGCTTAGCTAGCGGTCGAGAACTGAACACCGGGGAGCTGTTTTTT. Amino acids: CASSLASGRELNTGELFF.

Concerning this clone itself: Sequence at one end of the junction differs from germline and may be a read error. The CDR3 sequence is CVSRTDRVSEKLFF. CDR3 coding DNA: TGTGTCAGTAGGACGGACAGGGTTAGTGAAAAACTGTTTTTT. V and J are TRBV19 and TRBJ1-4; 8 nucleotides align to TRBD1. The CDR3 loop spans 14 amino acids. Germline CDR1 reads LNHDA; CDR2 reads SQIVND (reference sequence).

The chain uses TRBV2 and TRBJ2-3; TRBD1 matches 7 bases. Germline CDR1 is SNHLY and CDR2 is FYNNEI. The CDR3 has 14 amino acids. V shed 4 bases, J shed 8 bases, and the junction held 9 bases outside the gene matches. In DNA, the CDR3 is TGTGCCAGCAGTGGGGTTAAGGGGGCCAGTACGCAGTATTTT. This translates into CASSGVKGASTQYF.

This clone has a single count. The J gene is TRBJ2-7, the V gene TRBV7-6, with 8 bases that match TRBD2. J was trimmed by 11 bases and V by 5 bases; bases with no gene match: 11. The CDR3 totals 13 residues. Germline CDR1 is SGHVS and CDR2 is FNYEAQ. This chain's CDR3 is CASSLPGLESKYF. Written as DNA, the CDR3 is TGTGCCAGCAGCCTCCCGGGACTAGAGTCTAAGTACTTC.

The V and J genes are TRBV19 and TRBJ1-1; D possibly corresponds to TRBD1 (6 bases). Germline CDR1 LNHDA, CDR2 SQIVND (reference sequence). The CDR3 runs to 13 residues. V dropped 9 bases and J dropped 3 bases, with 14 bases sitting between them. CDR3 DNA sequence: TGTGCCAGCAGCGGGGGGCGGGACACTGAAGCTTTCTTT. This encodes CASSGGRDTEAFF.

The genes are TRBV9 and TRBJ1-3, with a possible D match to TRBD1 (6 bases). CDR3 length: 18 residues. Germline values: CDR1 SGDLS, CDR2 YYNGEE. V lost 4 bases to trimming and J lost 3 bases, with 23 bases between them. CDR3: CASSKVSSGGAVGNTIYF. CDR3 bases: TGTGCCAGCAGCAAAGTCTCATCGGGGGGGGCGGTTGGAAACACCATATATTTT.

CDR3 amino acids: CASSLFATGGFF. CDR3 DNA: TGTGCCAGCAGCTTGTTCGCGACCGGGGGGTTCTTC. The chain employs TRBV7-2 and TRBJ2-1; possibly TRBD2 for D (6 bases). There are 12 residues in the CDR3. V lost 3 bases, J lost 15 bases, and 15 bases lay in between. CDR1 SGHTA and CDR2 FQGNSA come from the germline V gene.

The CDR3 reads CASSLWRGAGESEQYF. The DNA of the CDR3 is TGTGCCAGCAGCTTGTGGAGAGGAGCGGGAGAAAGCGAGCAGTACTTC. The chain links TRBV7-9 to TRBJ2-7; TRBD2 agrees at 8 bases. The CDR3 extends over 16 amino acids. J lost 6 bases, V lost 3 bases, and 13 bases had no gene match. Germline assignment: CDR1 SEHNR and CDR2 FQNEAQ (reference sequence). Using reference TRBV7-9 and TRBJ2-7 for the parts outside the CDR3, the full variable domain is DTGVSQNPRHKITKRGQNVTFRCDPISEHNRLYWYRQTLGQGPEFLTYFQNEAQLEKSRLLSDRFSAERPKGSFSTLEIQRTEQGDSAMYLCASSLWRGAGESEQYFGPGTRLTVT.

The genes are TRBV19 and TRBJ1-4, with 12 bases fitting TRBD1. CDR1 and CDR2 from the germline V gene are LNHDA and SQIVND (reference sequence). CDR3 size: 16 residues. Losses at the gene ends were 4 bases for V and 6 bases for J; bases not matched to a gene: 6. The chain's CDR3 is CASSTSGTGGYEKLFF. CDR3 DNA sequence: TGTGCCAGTAGTACTTCCGGGACAGGGGGCTATGAAAAACTGTTTTTT.

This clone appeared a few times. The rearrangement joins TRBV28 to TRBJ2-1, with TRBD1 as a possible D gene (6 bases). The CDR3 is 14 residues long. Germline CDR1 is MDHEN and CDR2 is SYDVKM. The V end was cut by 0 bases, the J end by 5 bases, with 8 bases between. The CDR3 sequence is CASSLWPGDNEQFF. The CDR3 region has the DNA TGTGCCAGCAGTTTATGGCCAGGGGACAATGAGCAGTTCTTC.

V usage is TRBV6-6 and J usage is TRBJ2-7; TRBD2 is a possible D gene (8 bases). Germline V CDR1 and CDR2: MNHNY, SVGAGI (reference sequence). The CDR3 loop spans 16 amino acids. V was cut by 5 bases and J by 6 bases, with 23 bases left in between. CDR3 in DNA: TGTGCCAGCAGTGGCCAGGGACTAGAAGGGGGCGGCGAGCAGTACTTC. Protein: CASSGQGLEGGGEQYF.

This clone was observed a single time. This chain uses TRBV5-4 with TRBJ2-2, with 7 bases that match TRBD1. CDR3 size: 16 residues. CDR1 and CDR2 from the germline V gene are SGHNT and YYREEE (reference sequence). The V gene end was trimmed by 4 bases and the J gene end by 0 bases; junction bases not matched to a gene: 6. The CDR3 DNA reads TGTGCCAGCAGCCTAGGGGACAGAACGAACACCGGGGAGCTGTTTTTT. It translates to CASSLGDRTNTGELFF.

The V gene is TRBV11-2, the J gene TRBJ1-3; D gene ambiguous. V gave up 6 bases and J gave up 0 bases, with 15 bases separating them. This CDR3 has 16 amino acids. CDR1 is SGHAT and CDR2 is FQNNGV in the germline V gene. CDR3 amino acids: CASRELGRNSGNTIYF. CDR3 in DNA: TGTGCCAGCAGGGAACTGGGCAGGAACTCTGGAAACACCATATATTTT. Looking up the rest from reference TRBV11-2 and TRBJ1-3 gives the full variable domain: EAGVAQSPRYKIIEKRQSVAFWCNPISGHATLYWYQQILGQGPKLLIQFQNNGVVDDSQLPKDRFSAERLKGVDSTLKIQPAKLEDSAVYLCASRELGRNSGNTIYFGEGSWLTVV.

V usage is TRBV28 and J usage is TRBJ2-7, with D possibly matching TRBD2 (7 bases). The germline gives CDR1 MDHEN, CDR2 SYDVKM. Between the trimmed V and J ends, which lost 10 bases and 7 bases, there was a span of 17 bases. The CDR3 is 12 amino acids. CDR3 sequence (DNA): TGTGCCACCGAGGGGGGGCCTAAAGAGCAGTACTTC. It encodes CATEGGPKEQYF.

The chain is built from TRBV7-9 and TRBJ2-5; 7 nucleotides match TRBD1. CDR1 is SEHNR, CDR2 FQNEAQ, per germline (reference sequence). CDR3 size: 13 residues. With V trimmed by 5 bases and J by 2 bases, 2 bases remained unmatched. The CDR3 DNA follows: TGTGCCAGCAGCCGGACAGGTCAAGAGACCCAGTACTTC. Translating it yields CASSRTGQETQYF. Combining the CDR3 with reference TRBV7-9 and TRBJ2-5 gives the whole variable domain DTGVSQNPRHKITKRGQNVTFRCDPISEHNRLYWYRQTLGQGPEFLTYFQNEAQLEKSRLLSDRFSAERPKGSFSTLEIQRTEQGDSAMYLCASSRTGQETQYFGPGTRLLVL.

As DNA, the CDR3 is TGCGCCAGCAGCCAAGATCAGCGGGGGTGGTCAGGGACAGATACGCAGTATTTT. Amino acids: CASSQDQRGWSGTDTQYF. This rearrangement joins TRBV4-3 to TRBJ2-3; TRBD2 agrees at 8 bases. Germline values: CDR1 LGHNA, CDR2 YSLEER. The V segment lost 0 bases and the J segment 3 bases; nucleotides outside the gene matches: 11. The CDR3 is made up of 18 amino acids.

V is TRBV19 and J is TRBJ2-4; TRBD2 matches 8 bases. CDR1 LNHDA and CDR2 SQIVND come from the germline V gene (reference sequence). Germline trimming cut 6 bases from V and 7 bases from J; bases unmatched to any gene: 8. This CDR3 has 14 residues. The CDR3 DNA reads TGTGCCAGTAGCCCGGCGGGGGGCCCGAACATTCAGTACTTC. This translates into CASSPAGGPNIQYF.

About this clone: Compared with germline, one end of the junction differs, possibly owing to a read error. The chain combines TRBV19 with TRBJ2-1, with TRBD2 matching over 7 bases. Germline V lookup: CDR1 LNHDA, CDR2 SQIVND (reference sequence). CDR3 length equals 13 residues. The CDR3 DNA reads TGTGCCAGTAGTATAAGCGGGGAACCTAAGAGGATCTTC. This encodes CASSISGEPKRIF.

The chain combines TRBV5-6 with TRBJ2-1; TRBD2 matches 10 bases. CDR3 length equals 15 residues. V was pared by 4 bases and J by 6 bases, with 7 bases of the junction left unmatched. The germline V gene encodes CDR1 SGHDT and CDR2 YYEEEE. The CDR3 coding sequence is TGTGCCAGCAGCCCCAGCGGGAGGGCCGCCAATGAGCAGTTCTTC. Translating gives CASSPSGRAANEQFF.

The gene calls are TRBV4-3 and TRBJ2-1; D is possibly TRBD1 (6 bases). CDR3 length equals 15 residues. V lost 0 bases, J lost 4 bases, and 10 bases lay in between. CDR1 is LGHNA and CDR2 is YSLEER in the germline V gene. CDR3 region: CASSQEGARYNEQFF. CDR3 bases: TGCGCCAGCAGCCAAGAGGGGGCGAGGTACAATGAGCAGTTCTTC.

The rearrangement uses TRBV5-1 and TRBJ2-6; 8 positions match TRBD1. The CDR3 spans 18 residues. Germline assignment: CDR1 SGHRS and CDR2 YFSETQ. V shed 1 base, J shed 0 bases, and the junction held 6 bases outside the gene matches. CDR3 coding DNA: TGCGCCAGCAGCTTGCCCACTCAGGGGGCCTCTGGGGCCAACGTCCTGACTTTC. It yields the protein CASSLPTQGASGANVLTF.

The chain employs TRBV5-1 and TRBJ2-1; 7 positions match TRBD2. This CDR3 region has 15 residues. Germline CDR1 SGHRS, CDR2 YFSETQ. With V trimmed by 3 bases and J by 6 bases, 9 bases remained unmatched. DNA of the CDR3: TGCGCCAGCAGCTCCGGGGCGTCGGGGGGCAATGAGCAGTTCTTC. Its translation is CASSSGASGGNEQFF. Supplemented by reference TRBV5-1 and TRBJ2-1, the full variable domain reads KAGVTQTPRYLIKTRGQQVTLSCSPISGHRSVSWYQQTPGQGLQFLFEYFSETQRNKGNFPGRFSGRQFSNSRSEMNVSTLELGDSALYLCASSSGASGGNEQFFGPGTRLTVL.